The rows below give T cell receptor beta chains drawn from one sample of a study of cytomegalovirus exposure and HLA in healthy donors. TCRdb's table, derived via immunoSEQ multiplex PCR, lists solely in-frame clones and lacks some. The table records roughly 190,000 clones, 75% to 90% of them present only once. Sequencing was performed on PBMCs. These receptors were taken from a woman aged 50 to 65 in good health and CMV-seropositive. The CDR3 runs from the conserved cysteine through the conserved F or W. The order of the fields is J gene, V gene, CDR3 protein.

>TRBJ2-3|TRBV6-5
CASSYSGQGYTQYF
>TRBJ2-7|TRBV7-8
CASSLGGGYPYF
>TRBJ2-7|TRBV6-5
CASSYRDRAEQYF
>TRBJ1-2|TRBV5-1
CASSPLTGQGYGYTF
>TRBJ2-7|TRBV7-2
CASSLESGGDYEQYF
>TRBJ2-1|TRBV9
CASSPGAGGRNEQFF
>TRBJ2-5|TRBV2
CASNSGAETQYF
>TRBJ2-1|TRBV6-1
CASSGGRQRGRNNEQFF
>TRBJ2-7|TRBV19
CASSMSRDRSSYEQYF
>TRBJ2-7|TRBV7-2
CASSPAGGYEQYF
>TRBJ1-1|TRBV7-2
CASSLTGQGTEAFF
>TRBJ2-3|TRBV7-2
CASSPSLAGGAPDTQYF
>TRBJ2-2|TRBV14
CASSQSGATGELFF
>TRBJ1-6|TRBV5-1
CASKGQGLNNSPLHF
>TRBJ1-2|TRBV5-8
CASSLQAGTAYGYTF
>TRBJ2-2|TRBV27
CASIIKTGTSGTGELFF
>TRBJ2-5|TRBV9
CASSVGSGGGETQYF
>TRBJ1-1|TRBV7-2
CASSWSGITEAFF
>TRBJ2-1|TRBV7-9
CASNSYRENEQFF
>TRBJ2-1|TRBV30
CAWTPGAYNEQFF
>TRBJ1-2|TRBV10-3
CAIAAQGGDYGYTF
>TRBJ2-1|TRBV10-3
CAISDLEGRGGISYNEQFF
>TRBJ2-7|TRBV6-5
CASSRAGGHEQYF
>TRBJ1-4|TRBV9
CASSIRGGFEEKLFF
>TRBJ1-4|TRBV2
CASKPDLRTGGDF
>TRBJ1-5|TRBV6-6
CASSYSSQGDQPQHF
>TRBJ2-7|TRBV5-1
CASSKLAGGYEQYF
>TRBJ1-5|TRBV18
CASSPAGQGDYSNQPQHF
>TRBJ2-2|TRBV7-3
CASSSFISGTTAGELFF
>TRBJ2-6|TRBV5-4
CASSFRGTGANVLTF
>TRBJ2-3|TRBV6-8
CASRPSGGKEGTDTQYF
>TRBJ1-1|TRBV19
CASSLRSMNTEAFF
>TRBJ1-5|TRBV5-6
CASSLDGTANQPQHF
>TRBJ2-1|TRBV9
CASSSRTSGGSNEQFF